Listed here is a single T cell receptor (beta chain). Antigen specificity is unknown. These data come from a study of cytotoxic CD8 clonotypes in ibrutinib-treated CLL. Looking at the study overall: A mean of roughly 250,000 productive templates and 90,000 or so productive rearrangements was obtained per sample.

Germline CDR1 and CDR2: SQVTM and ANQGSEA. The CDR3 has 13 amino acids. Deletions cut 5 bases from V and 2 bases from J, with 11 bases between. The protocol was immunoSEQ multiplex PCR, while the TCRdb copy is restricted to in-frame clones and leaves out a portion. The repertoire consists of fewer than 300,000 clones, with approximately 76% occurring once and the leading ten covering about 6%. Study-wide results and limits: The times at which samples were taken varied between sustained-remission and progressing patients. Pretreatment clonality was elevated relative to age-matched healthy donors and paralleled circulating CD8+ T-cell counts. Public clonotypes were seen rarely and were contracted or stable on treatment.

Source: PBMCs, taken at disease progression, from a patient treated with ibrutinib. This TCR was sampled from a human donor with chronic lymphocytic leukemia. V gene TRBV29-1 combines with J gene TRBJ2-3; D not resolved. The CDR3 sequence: CSVKHPVTDTQYF. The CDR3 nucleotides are TGCAGCGTTAAGCACCCGGTCACAGATACGCAGTATTTT.